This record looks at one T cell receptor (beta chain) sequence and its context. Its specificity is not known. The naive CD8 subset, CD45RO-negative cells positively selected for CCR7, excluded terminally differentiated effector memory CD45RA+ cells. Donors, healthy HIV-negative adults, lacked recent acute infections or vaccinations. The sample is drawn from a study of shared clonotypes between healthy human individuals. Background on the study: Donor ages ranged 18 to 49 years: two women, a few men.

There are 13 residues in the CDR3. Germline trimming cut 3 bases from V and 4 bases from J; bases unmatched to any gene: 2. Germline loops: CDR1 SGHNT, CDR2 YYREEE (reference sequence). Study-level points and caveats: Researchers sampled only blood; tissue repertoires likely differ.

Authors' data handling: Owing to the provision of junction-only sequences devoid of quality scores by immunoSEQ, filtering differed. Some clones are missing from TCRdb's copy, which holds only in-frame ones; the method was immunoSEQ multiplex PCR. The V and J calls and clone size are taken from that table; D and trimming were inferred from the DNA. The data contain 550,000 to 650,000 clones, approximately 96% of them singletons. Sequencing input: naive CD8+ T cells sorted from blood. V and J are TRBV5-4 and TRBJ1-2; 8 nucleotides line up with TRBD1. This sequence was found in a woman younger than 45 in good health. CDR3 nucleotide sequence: TGTGCCAGCAGCTATACAGGGGGCTATGGCTACACCTTC. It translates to CASSYTGGYGYTF.